The sequence of this TCR beta chain was determined in a study of T cells in Graves' hyperthyroidism and ophthalmopathy. Study information: At initial diagnosis, before any treatment had begun, peripheral blood was obtained.

Uncontrolled infection, other autoimmune disease, pregnancy or lactation disqualified patients from enrolment. Orbital computed tomography, thyroid ultrasound, serum thyroxine and TRAb, and clinical symptoms together informed the diagnoses. Notes on this clonotype: Antigen specificity is unknown.

Amplification of TCR beta CDR3 regions used RNA as the template. A set of HTBI primers served as the primers for a first-round RT-PCR of the TCR CDR3. TCRdb analysed the multiplex PCR reads with MiXCR anew, one entry per CDR3 protein. This sample yields approximately 330,000 distinct CDR3 sequences, of which approximately 14% are seen a single time; around 32% belongs to the top ten. Study-level findings and limits: Most thyroid clonotypes expanded above 0.001 were also detected in blood.

CDR1 SQVTM and CDR2 ANQGSEA come from the germline V gene. The CDR3 totals 14 residues. Trimming shortened V by 5 bases and J by 4 bases, and 15 bases separated the two germline ends. Sequencing was done on a sample of blood. V gene TRBV29-1 combines with J gene TRBJ2-1; D might be TRBD2 (5 bases). The TCR sequence derives from a woman aged 40 to 50 with Graves' ophthalmopathy. CDR3 DNA sequence: TGCAGCGTTTTCGGAGGAGAGGGTTACAATGAGCAGTTCTTC. Its protein product is CSVFGGEGYNEQFF.